Below are 3 T cell receptor beta chains sequenced from a single sample in a study of blood T cell repertoires in COVID-19. The assay was immunoSEQ multiplex PCR, and TCRdb's table has in-frame clones only and misses some. The sample comprises 250,000 to 300,000 clones, 80% to 95% of which are singletons, and around 2.2% rests with the top ten. The sequenced sample was peripheral blood. The receptors come from a woman aged 25-40 years with COVID-19, enrolled during active disease.

The rearrangement joins TRBV16 to TRBJ1-5; 7 bases are shared with TRBD1. The germline CDR1 and CDR2 sequences are KGHSY and FQNENV. The CDR3 loop spans 14 amino acids. V shed 2 bases, J shed 4 bases, and the junction held 2 bases outside the gene matches. The CDR3 bases are TGTGCCAGCAGCCAACAGACAGGGAATCAGCCCCAGCATTTT. It translates to CASSQQTGNQPQHF.

The chain links TRBV6-2 or TRBV6-3 to TRBJ2-1, with TRBD2 matching 15 bases. The CDR3 runs 19 residues. V lost 5 bases, J lost 3 bases, and 11 bases stayed unmatched. Germline V gene sequence: CDR1 MNHEY, CDR2 SVGEGT. For the CDR3, the DNA is TGTGCCAGCAGTCCGCCGGGACTAGCGGGAGGTGGATACTACAATGAGCAGTTCTTC. Amino acids: CASSPPGLAGGGYYNEQFF.

The chain combines TRBV15 with TRBJ2-4, with D perhaps matching TRBD1 (6 bases). Per germline, CDR1 LNHNV and CDR2 YYDKDF (reference sequence). The ends were cut back, 1 base at V and 3 bases at J, with 13 bases in the middle. The CDR3 is 16 residues long. For the CDR3, the DNA is TGTGCCACCAGCAGAGGGACAGCGGACGACAAAAACATTCAGTACTTC. Its protein product is CATSRGTADDKNIQYF.